The TCR beta chain described here comes from a study of T cells after yellow fever vaccination. Study outcomes and limitations: The study re-detected most primary-vaccination clones after the booster (around 96% CD4, 80% to 90% CD8).

The CDR3 has 14 residues. CDR1 LNHNV and CDR2 YYDKDF come from the germline V gene (reference sequence). V was trimmed by 8 bases and J by 0 bases, leaving 10 bases between them. TCRdb analysed the 5' RACE reads with MiXCR anew, one entry per CDR3 protein. The sample lists some 560,000 distinct CDR3 sequences; less than 20% were seen once. Comment on this clonotype: Its target is unknown.

This chain connects TRBV15 to TRBJ2-2; the D gene is possibly TRBD2 (5 bases). Material: PBMCs, obtained 4 to 6 days after the first yellow fever vaccination. The clonotype originates from a man aged 18-30 years who received the YFV17D yellow fever vaccine. CDR3 residues: CATGLRANTGELFF. CDR3 bases: TGTGCCACCGGACTTCGAGCGAACACCGGGGAGCTGTTTTTT.